This entry lists 32 T cell receptor beta chains sequenced from one sample in a study of CD8 T cells in ankylosing spondylitis. TCRdb passed the 5' RACE reads through MiXCR, listing each CDR3 protein once. Altogether around 100,000 distinct CDR3 sequences are present, around 8.3% being singletons, with the ten largest covering roughly 29%. No antigens are known for them. Study-level results: Blood from ankylosing spondylitis patients appeared to carry a characteristic eight-variant TCR beta motif.

Sequencing input: blood, either unsorted or a sorted T cell fraction (not recorded which). These receptors came from a male donor with ankylosing spondylitis.

The rearrangement uses TRBV7-8 and TRBJ2-1, with 7 bases matching TRBD2. The V and J ends lost 5 bases and 10 bases, in that order; junction bases with no gene match: 11. The CDR3 extends over 14 amino acids. CDR1 SGHVS and CDR2 FQNEAQ come from the germline V gene. CDR3 bases: TGTGCCAGCAGCCCTCTGCAACTGGGAGGGGAGCAGTTCTTC. This encodes CASSPLQLGGEQFF.

The chain joins TRBV27 to TRBJ2-1; 11 bases align to TRBD2. The V gene end was trimmed by 6 bases and the J gene end by 5 bases; junction bases not matched to a gene: 9. This CDR3 is 16 amino acids long. The germline CDR1 and CDR2 sequences are MNHEY and SMNVEV (reference sequence). The CDR3 protein is CASRLLAGVSHNEQFF. In DNA, the CDR3 is TGTGCCAGCAGATTACTAGCGGGAGTTTCCCACAATGAGCAGTTCTTC.

This clonotype has ten or more counts. The V and J genes are TRBV29-1 and TRBJ1-2, with a tentative D call TRBD1 (5 bases). V was pared by 3 bases and J by 4 bases, with 15 bases between. CDR1 is SQVTM, CDR2 ANQGSEA, per germline. This CDR3 spans 14 amino acids. CDR3 sequence reads: CSVDPRRRGYGYTF. For the CDR3, the DNA is TGCAGCGTTGATCCACGTCGGAGGGGCTATGGCTACACCTTC. The full variable domain, completed using reference TRBV29-1 and TRBJ1-2, is SAVISQKPSRDICQRGTSLTIQCQVDSQVTMMFWYRQQPGQSLTLIATANQGSEATYESGFVIDKFPISRPNLTFSTLTVSNMSPEDSSIYLCSVDPRRRGYGYTFGSGTRLTVV.

This sequence joins TRBV7-6 and TRBJ1-6; D call uncertain. Germline loops: CDR1 SGHVS, CDR2 FNYEAQ. The ends were cut back, 0 bases at V and 12 bases at J, with 6 bases in the middle. The CDR3 spans 12 residues. CDR3 sequence reads: CASSLAGQPLHF. CDR3 bases: TGTGCCAGCAGCTTAGCTGGTCAACCCCTCCACTTT.

This clonotype was seen at least ten times. CDR3 loop: CASSSGRTWETQYF. The CDR3 DNA reads as TGTGCCAGCAGTTCCGGCAGGACTTGGGAGACCCAGTACTTC. The J gene is TRBJ2-5, the V gene TRBV12-3 or TRBV12-4, with D possibly matching TRBD2 (5 bases). The CDR3 has 14 amino acids. V lost 4 bases, J lost 5 bases, and 14 bases lay in between.

At least ten counts were recorded for this clonotype. The chain recombines TRBV7-8 with TRBJ2-5; TRBD2 matches 10 bases. CDR1 and CDR2 (germline): SGHVS, FQNEAQ. After removal of 0 bases from V and 0 bases from J, the junction contained 4 bases not matched to a gene. The CDR3 extends over 17 amino acids. The CDR3 DNA reads as TGTGCCAGCAGCTTAGCCCCTAGCGGGAGTCACCAAGAGACCCAGTACTTC. This translates into CASSLAPSGSHQETQYF.

V is TRBV15 and J is TRBJ2-2; tentatively, D is TRBD2 (5 bases). CDR3 size: 16 residues. V lost 2 bases and J lost 3, with 13 bases in between. Per the germline V gene, CDR1 is LNHNV and CDR2 is YYDKDF (reference sequence). This CDR3 is CATSRSVGLHTGELFF. Here the CDR3 DNA reads TGTGCCACCAGCAGAAGTGTCGGACTCCACACCGGGGAGCTGTTTTTT.

This clonotype has a handful of counts. The genes are TRBV11-2 and TRBJ2-7; D is ambiguous. V lost 3 bases, J lost 3 bases, and 0 bases lay in between. Germline CDR1 and CDR2: SGHAT and FQNNGV. This CDR3 has 10 amino acids. The CDR3 sequence is CASSFYEQYF. DNA of the CDR3: TGTGCCAGCAGCTTCTACGAGCAGTACTTC.

This clonotype showed up many times. This chain joins TRBV20-1 and TRBJ2-7, with D unclear. Germline CDR1 and CDR2: DFQATT and SNEGSKA (reference sequence). This CDR3 has 11 amino acids. Trimming left V 3 bases short and J 6 bases short, with 9 bases between. The CDR3 loop reads CSARREGEQYV. The CDR3 nucleotides read TGCAGTGCTAGGAGAGAAGGCGAGCAGTACGTC.

This clonotype was recorded many times. The chain couples TRBV6-4 to TRBJ2-2, with 10 bases identical to TRBD1. The V gene end was trimmed by 6 bases and the J gene end by 2 bases; junction bases not matched to a gene: 3. CDR3 length: 15 residues. Germline V gives CDR1 MRHNA, CDR2 SNTAGT. CDR3 bases: TGTGCCAGCAGCGGACAGGGGGATAACACCGGGGAGCTGTTTTTT. Translated, it gives CASSGQGDNTGELFF.

In this sample, this clonotype turned up many times. The chain employs TRBV7-9 and TRBJ2-3, with D uncertain. The CDR3 runs 12 residues. CDR1 SEHNR and CDR2 FQNEAQ come from the germline V gene (reference sequence). V dropped 0 bases and J dropped 4 bases, with 2 bases sitting between them. CDR3 sequence (DNA): TGTGCCAGCAGCTTAGCGGCAGATACGCAGTATTTT. Translating gives CASSLAADTQYF.

Many counts were recorded for this clonotype. V is TRBV10-3 and J is TRBJ2-3; TRBD2 matches 9 bases. The CDR3 length is 14 residues. The germline V gene has CDR1 ENHRY and CDR2 SYGVKD. V lost 10 bases to trimming and J lost 2 bases; unmatched junction nucleotides: 7. CDR3 sequence (DNA): TGTGCCACCAGACTAGCGGCTGACACAGATACGCAGTATTTT. Encoded protein: CATRLAADTDTQYF.

This clonotype turned up a few times. The chain couples TRBV18 to TRBJ2-1, with TRBD2 matching 14 bases. V lost 3 bases and J lost 2; bases outside the gene matches: 3. Germline V CDR1 and CDR2: KGHSH, LQKENI. This CDR3 contains 17 residues. The CDR3 is CASSPTSGRGAYNEQFF. In DNA form, the CDR3 reads TGTGCCAGCTCACCGACTAGCGGGAGGGGGGCCTACAATGAGCAGTTCTTC.

The chain uses TRBV28 and TRBJ2-1; 8 bases match TRBD2. The germline CDR1 and CDR2 sequences are MDHEN and SYDVKM. The CDR3 has 14 amino acids. Trimming cost V 5 bases and J 7 bases; bases outside gene matches: 7. CDR3 in amino acids: CASSLKRESNEQFF. The CDR3 region has the DNA TGTGCCAGCAGTCTTAAGCGGGAGAGTAATGAGCAGTTCTTC.

In its sample, this clonotype was seen many times. V and J are TRBV11-2 and TRBJ2-2; D remains unclear. This CDR3 has 15 amino acids. The germline CDR1 and CDR2 sequences are SGHAT and FQNNGV. The V end lost 3 bases, the J end lost 4 bases, and 12 bases lay between the germline ends. The chain's CDR3 is CASSLSVDPTGELFF. CDR3 nucleotides: TGTGCCAGCAGCTTGTCGGTCGACCCCACCGGGGAGCTGTTTTTT.

This rearrangement joins TRBV12-3 or TRBV12-4 to TRBJ2-4, with D possibly matching TRBD1 (6 bases). The CDR3 spans 15 residues. V was clipped by 6 bases and J by 0 bases, with 12 bases between them. The CDR3 coding sequence is TGTGCCAGCAGGGTACAGGGATTAGCCAAAAACATTCAGTACTTC. The encoded protein is CASRVQGLAKNIQYF.

The V and J genes are TRBV13 and TRBJ2-1; the match to TRBD2 covers 10 bases. Per germline, CDR1 PRHDT and CDR2 FYEKMQ (reference sequence). The V gene end was trimmed by 5 bases and the J gene end by 4 bases; junction bases not matched to a gene: 5. This CDR3 has 15 residues. The CDR3 sequence is CASSRGLAEYNEQFF. The DNA for the CDR3 is TGTGCCAGCAGCCGAGGACTAGCGGAATACAATGAGCAGTTCTTC.

This clonotype was recorded many times. This chain connects TRBV20-1 to TRBJ2-5; tentative D call: TRBD2 (5 bases). Trimming took off 6 bases at V and 1 base at J, with 15 bases between the two ends. The germline V gene encodes CDR1 DFQATT and CDR2 SNEGSKA (reference sequence). The length of the CDR3 is 14 residues. The CDR3 bases are TGCAGTGCCCGGGTGGGAGACCCCCAAGAGACCCAGTACTTC. Protein: CSARVGDPQETQYF.

In its sample, this clonotype was seen many times. The chain is built from TRBV20-1 and TRBJ2-7; TRBD2 aligns across 8 bases. This CDR3 region has 14 residues. Unmatched junction bases numbered 10, after V lost 5 bases and J lost 4 bases. Germline lookup yields CDR1 DFQATT and CDR2 SNEGSKA (reference sequence). CDR3 in DNA: TGCAGTGCTGGCTGGCTTCGGGAGGGATACGAGCAGTACTTC. The encoded protein is CSAGWLREGYEQYF.

The V and J genes are TRBV27 and TRBJ1-1, with D possibly being TRBD1 (6 bases). This CDR3 comprises 13 residues. Germline-derived CDR1 and CDR2 are MNHEY and SMNVEV (reference sequence). Trimming removed 3 bases from V and 10 bases from J, with 15 bases in between. The CDR3 nucleotides are TGTGCCAGCAGTTTGCGGGGGGCTATATCAGCTTTCTTT. This gives the protein CASSLRGAISAFF.

In this sample, this clonotype turned up a few times. The rearrangement uses TRBV5-6 and TRBJ1-1; maybe TRBD1 (6 bases). Trimming pared 8 bases from V and 9 bases from J, leaving 20 bases between. CDR1 is SGHDT and CDR2 is YYEEEE in the germline V gene. This CDR3 is 13 amino acids long. CDR3 sequence reads: CASQAPRGEKAFF. CDR3 sequence (DNA): TGTGCCAGTCAAGCCCCCAGGGGCGAAAAAGCTTTCTTT.

This rearrangement joins TRBV5-6 to TRBJ2-1; D gene unclear. In germline, CDR1 is SGHDT, CDR2 YYEEEE. The CDR3 sequence is 11 residues long. The V end lost 6 bases, the J end lost 9 bases, and 10 bases lay between the germline ends. CDR3 DNA sequence: TGTGCCAGCACCGATCGGGCTGAGCAGTTCTTC. Residues: CASTDRAEQFF.

In this sample, this clonotype turned up many times. CDR3 nucleotides: TGTGCCAGCAGCTCGACAGGGATGATTGACAATGAGCAGTTCTTC. Translating gives CASSSTGMIDNEQFF. The gene calls are TRBV7-6 and TRBJ2-1, with 7 bases identical to TRBD1. The CDR3 contains 15 residues. V shed 4 bases, J shed 5 bases, and the junction held 8 bases outside the gene matches. Germline assignment: CDR1 SGHVS and CDR2 FNYEAQ.

This clonotype was counted ten times or more. This chain joins TRBV24-1 and TRBJ2-1; D not certain. Germline lookup yields CDR1 KGHDR and CDR2 SFDVKD. The CDR3 sequence is 11 residues long. V was trimmed by 3 bases and J by 8 bases, leaving 4 bases between them. CDR3 DNA sequence: TGTGCCACCAGTGATGGGGATGAGCAGTTCTTC. Amino acids: CATSDGDEQFF.

This clonotype has at least ten counts. This chain uses TRBV12-3 or TRBV12-4 with TRBJ1-1, with a weak D call TRBD1 (6 bases). Trimming left V 6 bases short and J 6 bases short, with 17 bases between. The CDR3 is made up of 14 amino acids. The CDR3 DNA follows: TGTGCCAGCAGCTTACAGGGTCTTAAGGCTGAAGCTTTCTTT. This codes for CASSLQGLKAEAFF.

This clonotype was seen only a few times. The V gene is TRBV12-3 or TRBV12-4, the J gene TRBJ1-1; D possibly corresponds to TRBD1 (5 bases). With 5 bases removed from V and 11 bases from J, the gap between germline ends came to 21 bases. The CDR3 consists of 14 residues. In nucleotides, the CDR3 is TGTGCCAGCAGTCCAATTACAGGTACCCGAGAGGCTTTCTTT. It yields the protein CASSPITGTREAFF.

The sample holds many counts of this clonotype. The V and J genes are TRBV29-1 and TRBJ2-1; D gene uncertain. V was clipped by 2 bases and J by 9 bases, with 11 bases between them. The CDR3 length is 12 residues. In germline, CDR1 is SQVTM, CDR2 ANQGSEA. The CDR3 DNA is TGCAGCGTTGAATACTTGGCCAGTGAGCAGTTCTTC. This gives the protein CSVEYLASEQFF.

The chain recombines TRBV7-9 with TRBJ1-2, with TRBD1 identical over 9 bases. CDR1 and CDR2 from the germline V gene are SEHNR and FQNEAQ (reference sequence). The CDR3 is made up of 14 amino acids. V lost 1 base to trimming and J lost 5 bases; unmatched junction nucleotides: 2. CDR3 sequence: CASSLVGTGYGYTF. The CDR3 bases are TGTGCCAGCAGCTTAGTGGGGACAGGGTATGGCTACACCTTC.

The CDR3 nucleotides read TGTGCCAGCAAGACTAGCGGGAGTAGCACAGATACGCAGTATTTT. It encodes CASKTSGSSTDTQYF. The chain links TRBV28 to TRBJ2-3, with 12 nucleotides matching TRBD2. The length of the CDR3 is 15 residues. CDR1 and CDR2 from the germline V gene are MDHEN and SYDVKM. J was trimmed by 0 bases and V by 7 bases; bases with no gene match: 2.

This clonotype appeared a few times. The chain recombines TRBV7-7 with TRBJ2-7; D is possibly TRBD2 (6 bases). Germline V gene data show CDR1 as SSHAT and CDR2 as FNYEAQ (reference sequence). Trimming took 5 bases from V and 4 from J, leaving 12 bases between them. CDR3 size: 13 residues. Here the CDR3 reads CASSHGLSYEQYF. DNA of the CDR3: TGTGCCAGCAGCCACGGACTAAGTTACGAGCAGTACTTC.

This clonotype was detected a few times. V usage is TRBV5-6 and J usage is TRBJ2-5, with D tentatively TRBD1 (6 bases). CDR1 is SGHDT, CDR2 YYEEEE, per germline. Deletions cut 4 bases from V and 5 bases from J, with 21 bases between. This CDR3 has 16 residues. The CDR3 here is CASSQNDRLFPETQYF. CDR3 sequence (DNA): TGTGCCAGCAGCCAGAACGACAGGCTGTTCCCGGAGACCCAGTACTTC.

This clonotype came up a few times. This chain joins TRBV30 and TRBJ2-1, with D uncertain. Germline values: CDR1 GTSNPN, CDR2 SVGIG (reference sequence). The CDR3 totals 14 residues. The V gene lost 2 bases and the J gene lost 0 bases, with 8 bases spanning the gap. CDR3 sequence reads: CAWSWGGSYNEQFF. The CDR3 DNA is TGTGCCTGGAGTTGGGGTGGCTCCTACAATGAGCAGTTCTTC.